This T cell receptor (beta chain) derives from a study of T cell responses to AZD1222 COVID-19 vaccine. Notes on this clone: The antigen remains unidentified.

Germline CDR1 reads SGHDT; CDR2 reads YYEEEE. This CDR3 contains 15 residues. Trimming shortened V by 4 bases and J by 5 bases, and 16 bases separated the two germline ends. Repertoires were generated with immunoSEQ multiplex PCR, while TCRdb's copy carries only in-frame clones and drops some. The sample lists approximately 81,000 clones; 83% were seen once. Pooled together were second doses at about 4 or about 12 weeks. Whole-study findings and limits: Spike-specific TCR breadth and depth grew following two AZD1222 doses. The donor cohort was predominantly white British with a female majority, and clonal diversity may have been underestimated.

Sequenced here: peripheral blood, sampled 28 days after the second AZD1222 dose. The receptor's source is an adult who received the AZD1222 COVID-19 vaccine. The chain has TRBV5-6 and TRBJ2-1; a weak D match, TRBD2 (6 bases). CDR3 amino acids: CASSVRGAQDNEQFF. In DNA form, the CDR3 reads TGTGCCAGCAGCGTCCGCGGGGCGCAGGACAATGAGCAGTTCTTC.